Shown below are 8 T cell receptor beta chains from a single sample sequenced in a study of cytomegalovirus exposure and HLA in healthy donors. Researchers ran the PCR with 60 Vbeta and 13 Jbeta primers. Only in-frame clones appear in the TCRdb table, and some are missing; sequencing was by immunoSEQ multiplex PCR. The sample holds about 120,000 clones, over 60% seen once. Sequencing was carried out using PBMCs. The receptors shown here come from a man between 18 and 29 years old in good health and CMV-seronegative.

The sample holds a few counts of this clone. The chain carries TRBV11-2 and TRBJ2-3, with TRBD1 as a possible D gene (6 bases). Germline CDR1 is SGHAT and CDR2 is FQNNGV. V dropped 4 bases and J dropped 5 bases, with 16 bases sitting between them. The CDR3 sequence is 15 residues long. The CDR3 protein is CASSSGQGLVDTQYF. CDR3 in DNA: TGTGCCAGCAGCTCAGGCCAGGGGCTTGTAGATACGCAGTATTTT.

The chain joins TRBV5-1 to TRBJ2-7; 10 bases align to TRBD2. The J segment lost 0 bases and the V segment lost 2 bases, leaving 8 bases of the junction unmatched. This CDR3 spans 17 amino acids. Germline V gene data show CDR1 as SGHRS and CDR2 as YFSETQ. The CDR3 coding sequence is TGCGCCAGCAGCTTTTCGCTAGCGGGGGACAACTCCTACGAGCAGTACTTC. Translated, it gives CASSFSLAGDNSYEQYF.

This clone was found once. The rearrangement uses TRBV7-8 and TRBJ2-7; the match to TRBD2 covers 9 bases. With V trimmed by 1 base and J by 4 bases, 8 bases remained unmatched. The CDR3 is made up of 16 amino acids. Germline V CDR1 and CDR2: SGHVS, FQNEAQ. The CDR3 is CASSLGRAGGSYEQYF. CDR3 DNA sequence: TGTGCCAGCAGCTTAGGACGCGCGGGAGGGTCTTACGAGCAGTACTTC.

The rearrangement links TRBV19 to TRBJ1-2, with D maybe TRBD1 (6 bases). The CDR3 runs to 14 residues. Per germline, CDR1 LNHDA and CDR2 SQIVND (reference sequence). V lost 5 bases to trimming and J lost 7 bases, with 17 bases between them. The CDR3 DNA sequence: TGTGCCAGTAGTGTCATCTCCTCCAGGGGTGGCTACACCTTC. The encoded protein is CASSVISSRGGYTF.

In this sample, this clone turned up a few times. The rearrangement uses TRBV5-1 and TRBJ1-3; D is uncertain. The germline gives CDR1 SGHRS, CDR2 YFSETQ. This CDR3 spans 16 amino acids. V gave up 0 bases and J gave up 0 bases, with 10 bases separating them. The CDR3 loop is CASSLGQLSSGNTIYF. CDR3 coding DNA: TGCGCCAGCAGCTTGGGACAATTAAGCTCTGGAAACACCATATATTTT.

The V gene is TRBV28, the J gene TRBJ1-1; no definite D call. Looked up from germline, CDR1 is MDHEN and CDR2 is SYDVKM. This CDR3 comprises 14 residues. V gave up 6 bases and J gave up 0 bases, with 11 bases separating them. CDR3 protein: CASSLTVVNTEAFF. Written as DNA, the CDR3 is TGTGCCAGCAGCCTTACAGTTGTGAACACTGAAGCTTTCTTT.

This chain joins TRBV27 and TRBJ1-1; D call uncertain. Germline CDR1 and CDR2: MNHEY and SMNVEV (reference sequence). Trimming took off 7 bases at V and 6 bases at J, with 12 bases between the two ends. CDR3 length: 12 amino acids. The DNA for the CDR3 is TGTGCCAGCACCTCCAGATTTTCTGAAGCTTTCTTT. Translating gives CASTSRFSEAFF.

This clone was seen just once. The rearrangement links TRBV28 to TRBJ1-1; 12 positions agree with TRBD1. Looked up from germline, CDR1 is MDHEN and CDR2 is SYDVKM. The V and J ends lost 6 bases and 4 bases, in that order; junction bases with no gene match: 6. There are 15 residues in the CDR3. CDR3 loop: CASSPPGQGATEAFF. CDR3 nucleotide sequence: TGTGCCAGCAGCCCCCCGGGACAGGGGGCCACTGAAGCTTTCTTT.